The source of this T cell receptor (beta chain) is a study of T cell responses to AZD1222 COVID-19 vaccine. Germline CDR1 and CDR2: MDHEN and SYDVKM. Between the trimmed V and J ends, which lost 5 bases and 3 bases, there was a span of 14 bases. The CDR3 loop spans 15 amino acids. Overall study findings and caveats: Targeting of unmutated variant regions was reportedly seen in nearly half of spike-specific TCRs.

About this clone: As yet, its antigen is unknown.

Sequencing used immunoSEQ multiplex PCR; TCRdb keeps in-frame clones, though not all of them. The sample records 46,000 or so clones, 90% being singletons. The input for sequencing was peripheral blood, taken 28 days after the second AZD1222 dose. This sequence was found in an adult who received the AZD1222 COVID-19 vaccine. The rearrangement links TRBV28 to TRBJ1-5; D is unresolved. CDR3: CASSPRDKYNQPQHF. The CDR3 DNA follows: TGTGCCAGCAGTCCCCGCGACAAGTACAATCAGCCCCAGCATTTT.